This TCR beta chain was documented in a study of shared clonotypes between healthy human individuals. Findings and caveats of the study: Researchers sampled blood only, noting tissue repertoires likely differ.

This was a deep-level run. Profiled with immunoSEQ multiplex PCR; TCRdb holds only in-frame clones, not every one. The sample lists about 470,000 clones; more than 75% were seen once. Healthy and HIV-negative, the adult donors had no recent acute infections or vaccinations. Those who donated, Caucasian adults without exception, all lived in Nashville, Tennessee. This clone was seen a few times. What it binds is not known. CDR1 and CDR2 from the germline V gene are SGDLS and YYNGEE. The CDR3 contains 15 residues. The trim removed 3 bases at V and 7 bases at J, leaving 7 bases unmatched. The TCR sequence derives from a woman between 40 and 55 years old in good health. Some clones in this sample may be carry-over from other donors' samples. This chain links TRBV9 with TRBJ2-1; TRBD2 agrees at 10 bases. Specimen: PBMCs. The CDR3 DNA follows: TGTGCCAGCAGCGGGAGAGTAGCGGGAGGTAATGAGCAGTTCTTC. The encoded protein is CASSGRVAGGNEQFF. The complete variable domain, with remaining parts taken from reference TRBV9 and TRBJ2-1, reads DSGVTQTPKHLITATGQRVTLRCSPRSGDLSVYWYQQSLDQGLQFLIQYYNGEERAKGNILERFSAQQFPDLHSELNLSSLELGDSALYFCASSGRVAGGNEQFFGPGTRLTVL.